A single sample is the source of the 6 T cell receptor beta chains below, sequenced in a study of blood T cell repertoires in COVID-19. Using immunoSEQ multiplex PCR, the repertoire was profiled, and TCRdb retains in-frame clones only, with some absent. The sample shows about 250,000 clones, about 88% of them seen only once. What was sequenced was PBMCs or T cells enriched from blood (not recorded which). The receptor set was obtained from a woman in her forties or fifties who had recovered from COVID-19.

The chain joins TRBV28 to TRBJ2-4; a weak D match, TRBD2 (7 bases). Germline-derived CDR1 and CDR2 are MDHEN and SYDVKM. Trimming shortened V by 6 bases and J by 0 bases, and 27 bases separated the two germline ends. The CDR3 sequence is 20 residues long. CDR3 sequence reads: CASSRGQMGGRGLAKNIQYF. The CDR3 DNA is TGTGCCAGCAGCCGGGGACAAATGGGGGGGCGAGGGTTAGCCAAAAACATTCAGTACTTC.

Turning to this clone: Other DNA sequences in the same sample also yield this CDR3. The rearrangement joins TRBV5-1 to TRBJ2-1; 8 nucleotides align to TRBD2. The CDR3 is 14 amino acids. V lost 2 bases, J lost 4 bases, and 2 bases stayed unmatched. From germline, CDR1 is SGHRS and CDR2 YFSETQ. The CDR3 spells CASSLSGSYNEQFF. DNA of the CDR3: TGCGCCAGCAGCTTAAGCGGGAGTTACAATGAGCAGTTCTTC.

This chain connects TRBV6-1 to TRBJ1-2, with 8 bases matching TRBD1. Trimming at V came to 3 bases and at J to 2 bases, leaving 5 bases not matched to a gene. Looked up from germline, CDR1 is MNHNS and CDR2 is SASEGT. CDR3 size: 15 residues. In nucleotides, the CDR3 is TGTGCCAGCAGTGACCGGGACAGGAGCAACTATGGCTACACCTTC. Its protein product is CASSDRDRSNYGYTF.

This clone was seen only a few times. The chain is built from TRBV24-1 and TRBJ2-1; 7 nucleotides match TRBD1. J gave up 5 bases and V 3 bases, and 6 bases lay outside the gene matches. CDR1 KGHDR and CDR2 SFDVKD come from the germline V gene. This CDR3 comprises 15 residues. The CDR3 DNA reads as TGTGCCACCAGTGATACAACAGGGGTAGACAATGAGCAGTTCTTC. It translates to CATSDTTGVDNEQFF.

The rearrangement links TRBV7-2 to TRBJ1-1; D perhaps matches TRBD1 (5 bases). The germline V and J ends were trimmed by 6 bases and 7 bases, with 18 bases remaining between them. From germline, CDR1 is SGHTA and CDR2 FQGNSA. The CDR3 totals 14 residues. This CDR3 is CASSLPGATDEAFF. CDR3 sequence (DNA): TGTGCCAGCAGTCTACCTGGGGCCACGGATGAAGCTTTCTTT.

The chain joins TRBV11-2 to TRBJ1-1; TRBD1 matches at 9 bases. V gave up 2 bases and J gave up 5 bases; unmatched junction bases: 6. The CDR3 extends over 15 amino acids. Germline CDR1 reads SGHAT; CDR2 reads FQNNGV. The chain's CDR3 is CASSLQQGAGTEAFF. The CDR3 DNA reads TGTGCCAGCAGCTTACAACAGGGGGCTGGGACTGAAGCTTTCTTT.